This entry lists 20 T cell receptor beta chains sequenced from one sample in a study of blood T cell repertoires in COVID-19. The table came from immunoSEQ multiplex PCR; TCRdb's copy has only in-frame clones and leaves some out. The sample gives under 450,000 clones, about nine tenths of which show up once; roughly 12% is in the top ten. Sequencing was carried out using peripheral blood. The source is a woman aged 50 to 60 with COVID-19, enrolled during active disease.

The CDR3 DNA sequence: TGTGCCAGCAGCTTACCTTTCCGGGACAGGGGGCGAAGCGAGCAGTACTTC. This sequence encodes CASSLPFRDRGRSEQYF. V is TRBV11-2 and J is TRBJ2-7; TRBD1 agrees at 12 bases. With 2 bases clipped from V and 6 bases from J, the junction kept 11 bases outside the gene matches. This CDR3 region has 17 residues. CDR1 SGHAT and CDR2 FQNNGV come from the germline V gene.

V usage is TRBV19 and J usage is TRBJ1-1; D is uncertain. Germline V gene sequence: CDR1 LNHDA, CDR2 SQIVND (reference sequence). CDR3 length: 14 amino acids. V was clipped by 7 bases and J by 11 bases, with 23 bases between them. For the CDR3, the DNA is TGTGCCAGTACCGATAACCCTCGCGGACTGGGTGCTTTCTTT. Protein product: CASTDNPRGLGAFF.

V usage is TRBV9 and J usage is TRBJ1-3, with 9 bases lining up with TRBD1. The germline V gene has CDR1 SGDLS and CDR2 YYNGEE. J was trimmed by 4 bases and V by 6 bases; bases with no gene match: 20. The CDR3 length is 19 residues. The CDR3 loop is CASTVLIKGRDRAGNTIYF. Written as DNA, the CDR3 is TGTGCCAGCACCGTTCTCATTAAGGGGCGGGACAGGGCCGGAAACACCATATATTTT.

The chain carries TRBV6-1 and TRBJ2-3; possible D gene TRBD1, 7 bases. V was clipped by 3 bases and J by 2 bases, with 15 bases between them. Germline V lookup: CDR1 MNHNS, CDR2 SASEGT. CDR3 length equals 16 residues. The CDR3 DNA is TGTGCCAGCAGTGATTTTCAGGGGGGTCTCACAGATACGCAGTATTTT. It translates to CASSDFQGGLTDTQYF.

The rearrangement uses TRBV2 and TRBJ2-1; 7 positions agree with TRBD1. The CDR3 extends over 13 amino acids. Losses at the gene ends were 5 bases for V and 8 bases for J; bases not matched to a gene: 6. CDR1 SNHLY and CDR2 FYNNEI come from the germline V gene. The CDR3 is CASSTDRIHEQFF. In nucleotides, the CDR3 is TGTGCCAGCAGTACGGACAGGATACATGAGCAGTTCTTC. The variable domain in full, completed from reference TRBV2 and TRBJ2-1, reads EPEVTQTPSHQVTQMGQEVILRCVPISNHLYFYWYRQILGQKVEFLVSFYNNEISEKSEIFDDQFSVERPDGSNFTLKIRSTKLEDSAMYFCASSTDRIHEQFFGPGTRLTVL.

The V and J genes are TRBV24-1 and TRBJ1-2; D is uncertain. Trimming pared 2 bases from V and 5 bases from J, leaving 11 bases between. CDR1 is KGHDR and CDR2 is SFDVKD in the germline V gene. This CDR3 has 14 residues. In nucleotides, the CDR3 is TGTGCCACCAGTGATTCCCGGGAGAGGTATGGCTACACCTTC. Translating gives CATSDSRERYGYTF.

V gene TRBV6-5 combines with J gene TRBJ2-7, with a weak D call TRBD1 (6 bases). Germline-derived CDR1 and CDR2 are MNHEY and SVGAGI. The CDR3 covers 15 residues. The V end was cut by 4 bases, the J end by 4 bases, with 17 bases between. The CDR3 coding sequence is TGTGCCAGCAGTTTAGAGGCAGGGGTAGGTTACGAGCAGTACTTC. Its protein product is CASSLEAGVGYEQYF.

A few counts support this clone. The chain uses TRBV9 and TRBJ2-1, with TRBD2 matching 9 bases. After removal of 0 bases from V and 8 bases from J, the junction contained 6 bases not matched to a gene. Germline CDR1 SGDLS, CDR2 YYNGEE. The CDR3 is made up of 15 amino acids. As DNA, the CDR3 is TGTGCCAGCAGCGTAGGTGCGGGGGGGCCCTATGAGCAGTTCTTC. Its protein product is CASSVGAGGPYEQFF.

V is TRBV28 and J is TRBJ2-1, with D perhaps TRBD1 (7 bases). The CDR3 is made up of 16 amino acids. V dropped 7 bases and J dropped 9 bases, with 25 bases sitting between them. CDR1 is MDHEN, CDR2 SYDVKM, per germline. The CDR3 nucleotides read TGTGCCAGCACCCAGACAGGGACTTTCCCTACAATTGAGCAGTTCTTC. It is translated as CASTQTGTFPTIEQFF.

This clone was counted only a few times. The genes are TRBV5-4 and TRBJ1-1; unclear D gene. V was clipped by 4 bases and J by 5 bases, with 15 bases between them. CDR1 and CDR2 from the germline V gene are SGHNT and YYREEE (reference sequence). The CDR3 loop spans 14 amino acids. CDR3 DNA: TGTGCCAGCAGCCCCTACTTGGGCGGGACTGAAGCTTTCTTT. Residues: CASSPYLGGTEAFF.

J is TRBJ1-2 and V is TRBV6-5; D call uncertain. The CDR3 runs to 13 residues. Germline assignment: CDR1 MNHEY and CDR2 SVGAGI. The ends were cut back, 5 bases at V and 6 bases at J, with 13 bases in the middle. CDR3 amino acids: CASSPSRRDGYTF. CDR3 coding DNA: TGTGCCAGCAGTCCCAGTAGGCGGGATGGCTACACCTTC.

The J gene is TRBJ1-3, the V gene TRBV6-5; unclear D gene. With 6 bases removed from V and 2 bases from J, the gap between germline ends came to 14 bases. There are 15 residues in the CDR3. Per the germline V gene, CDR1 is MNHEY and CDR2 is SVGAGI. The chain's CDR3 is CASRPHMEAGNTIYF. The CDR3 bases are TGTGCCAGCAGACCCCACATGGAGGCTGGAAACACCATATATTTT.

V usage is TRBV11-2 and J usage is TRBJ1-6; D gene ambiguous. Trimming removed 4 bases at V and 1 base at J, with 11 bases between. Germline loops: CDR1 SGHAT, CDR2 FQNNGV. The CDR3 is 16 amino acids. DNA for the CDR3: TGTGCCAGCAGCTCACCGTTGAGTTCCTATAATTCACCCCTCCACTTT. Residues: CASSSPLSSYNSPLHF.

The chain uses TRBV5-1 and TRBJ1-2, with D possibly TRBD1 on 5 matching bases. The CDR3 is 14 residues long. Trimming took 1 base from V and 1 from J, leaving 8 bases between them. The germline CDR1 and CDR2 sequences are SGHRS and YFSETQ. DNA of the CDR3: TGCGCCAGCAGCTTGCAGGGCAGTAACTATGGCTACACCTTC. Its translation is CASSLQGSNYGYTF. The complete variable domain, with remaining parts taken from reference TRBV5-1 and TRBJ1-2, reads KAGVTQTPRYLIKTRGQQVTLSCSPISGHRSVSWYQQTPGQGLQFLFEYFSETQRNKGNFPGRFSGRQFSNSRSEMNVSTLELGDSALYLCASSLQGSNYGYTFGSGTRLTVV.

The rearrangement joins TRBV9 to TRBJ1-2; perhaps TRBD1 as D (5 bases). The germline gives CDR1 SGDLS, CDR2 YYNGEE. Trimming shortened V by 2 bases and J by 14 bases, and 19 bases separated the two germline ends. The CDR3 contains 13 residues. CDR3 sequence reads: CASSVSMEGPGTF. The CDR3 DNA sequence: TGTGCCAGCAGCGTCTCAATGGAGGGGCCGGGGACCTTC.

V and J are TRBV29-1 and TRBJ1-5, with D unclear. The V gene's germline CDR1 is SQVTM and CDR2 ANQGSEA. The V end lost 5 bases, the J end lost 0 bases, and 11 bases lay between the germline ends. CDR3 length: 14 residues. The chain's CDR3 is CSVRVGGSNQPQHF. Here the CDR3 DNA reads TGCAGCGTTCGAGTCGGCGGTAGCAATCAGCCCCAGCATTTT.

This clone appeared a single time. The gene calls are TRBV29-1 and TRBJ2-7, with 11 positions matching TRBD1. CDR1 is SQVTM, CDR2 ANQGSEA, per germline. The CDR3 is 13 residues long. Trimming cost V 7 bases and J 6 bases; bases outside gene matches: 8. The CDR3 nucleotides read TGCAGCGGGGGACAGGGGGGACTCTCCGAGCAGTACTTC. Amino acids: CSGGQGGLSEQYF.

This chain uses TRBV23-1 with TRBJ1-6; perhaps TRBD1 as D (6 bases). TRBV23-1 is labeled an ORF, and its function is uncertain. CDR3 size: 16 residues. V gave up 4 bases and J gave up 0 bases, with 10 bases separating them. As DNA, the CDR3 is TGCGCCAGCAGTCGGACAGTTAGCTCCTATAATTCACCCCTCCACTTT. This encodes CASSRTVSSYNSPLHF.

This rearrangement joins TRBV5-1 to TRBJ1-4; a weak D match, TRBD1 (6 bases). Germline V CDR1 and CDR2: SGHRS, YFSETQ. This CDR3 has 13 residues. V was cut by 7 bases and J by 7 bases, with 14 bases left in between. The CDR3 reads CASGEGQREKLFF. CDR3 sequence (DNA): TGCGCCAGCGGCGAAGGACAGCGTGAAAAACTGTTTTTT.

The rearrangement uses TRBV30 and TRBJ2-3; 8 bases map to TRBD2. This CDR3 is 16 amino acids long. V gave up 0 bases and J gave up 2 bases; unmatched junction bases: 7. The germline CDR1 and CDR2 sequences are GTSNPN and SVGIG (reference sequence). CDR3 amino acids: CAWSVGLAGLTDTQYF. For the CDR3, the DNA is TGTGCCTGGAGTGTTGGGTTAGCGGGGCTCACAGATACGCAGTATTTT.